The 27 T cell receptor beta chains below all came from one sample that was sequenced in a study of Graves' ophthalmopathy and Graves' hyperthyroidism. Using RNA transcripts, the TCR beta CDR3 regions were amplified. First-round RT-PCR employed HTBI primers, with a second-round multiplex PCR after it. MiXCR, applied by TCRdb to the multiplex PCR reads, yields one record per CDR3 protein. The table has over a million distinct CDR3 sequences, 35% to 45% seen once. The sample taken for sequencing was peripheral blood or thyroid tissue (not recorded which). The origin of the receptors is an adult man with Graves' hyperthyroidism.

This clonotype has at least ten counts. The V gene is TRBV25-1, the J gene TRBJ2-7; TRBD1 aligns across 9 bases. Germline V gene sequence: CDR1 MGHDK, CDR2 SYGVNS. Germline trimming cut 8 bases from V and 2 bases from J; bases unmatched to any gene: 13. CDR3 length: 16 residues. CDR3 coding DNA: TGTGCCAGCTGTCCCGGGACAGGGCCGAGACCCTACGAGCAGTACTTC. Its translation: CASCPGTGPRPYEQYF.

This clonotype was counted many times. The chain links TRBV20-1 to TRBJ1-1; 8 bases line up with TRBD1. Germline trimming cut 3 bases from V and 1 base from J; bases unmatched to any gene: 7. CDR3 size: 15 residues. The germline V gene has CDR1 DFQATT and CDR2 SNEGSKA (reference sequence). CDR3 sequence: CSASDSGQANTEAFF. CDR3 in DNA: TGCAGTGCTAGTGATTCGGGACAGGCGAACACTGAAGCTTTCTTT.

Concerning this clonotype: Just one base apart from a much larger clone, this may be a read error. V and J are TRBV14 and TRBJ2-5, with D perhaps TRBD1 (5 bases). Germline CDR1 and CDR2: SGHDN and FVKESK. The CDR3 contains 14 residues. The CDR3 DNA is TGTACCAGCAGCCAGGGTGGGCTACAAGAGACCCAGTACTTC. Protein sequence: CTSSQGGLQETQYF.

V gene TRBV7-2 combines with J gene TRBJ1-5, with 9 positions matching TRBD1. The CDR3 consists of 16 residues. The V segment lost 8 bases and the J segment 6 bases; nucleotides outside the gene matches: 14. Germline-derived CDR1 and CDR2 are SGHTA and FQGNSA. CDR3 sequence (DNA): TGTGCCAGCGGGGAAGGGACAGGGAGAGAGGGTCAGCCCCAGCATTTT. The encoded protein is CASGEGTGREGQPQHF.

This clonotype was detected ten times or more. The chain links TRBV10-3 to TRBJ1-6; 7 nucleotides align to TRBD1. The CDR3 spans 14 residues. The ends lost 10 bases at V and 7 bases at J; junction bases unmatched: 10. The V gene's germline CDR1 is ENHRY and CDR2 SYGVKD. The DNA for the CDR3 is TGTGCCACTACAACAGGGGTTGGGAATTCACCCCTCCACTTT. The encoded protein is CATTTGVGNSPLHF.

The gene calls are TRBV19 and TRBJ2-2; 7 nucleotides agree with TRBD2. The germline CDR1 and CDR2 sequences are LNHDA and SQIVND (reference sequence). V trimming: 10 bases; J trimming: 5 bases; junction bases outside the gene matches: 7. The CDR3 covers 13 residues. Here the CDR3 reads CATDGTMTGELFF. The CDR3, as DNA: TGTGCCACTGACGGGACTATGACCGGGGAGCTGTTTTTT.

This clonotype was counted ten times or more. This chain uses TRBV2 with TRBJ2-5, with TRBD1 matching 7 bases. V trimming: 2 bases; J trimming: 5 bases; junction bases outside the gene matches: 5. This CDR3 has 14 residues. The germline V gene has CDR1 SNHLY and CDR2 FYNNEI. CDR3 sequence: CASSEKTGTETQYF. In nucleotides, the CDR3 is TGTGCCAGCAGTGAAAAGACAGGGACCGAGACCCAGTACTTC.

The chain is built from TRBV10-3 and TRBJ2-6, with TRBD1 as a possible D gene (6 bases). CDR3 length: 16 amino acids. Germline CDR1 ENHRY, CDR2 SYGVKD. Trimming shortened V by 6 bases and J by 4 bases, and 16 bases separated the two germline ends. CDR3 in amino acids: CAIRETPGAGANVLTF. CDR3 coding DNA: TGTGCCATCAGGGAGACCCCAGGGGCGGGGGCCAACGTCCTGACTTTC.

To note about this clonotype: A much larger clone sits a single nucleotide away, making a read error possible. The conserved final phenylalanine or tryptophan is absent from the CDR3, which likely points to a read error. The chain is built from TRBV10-1 and TRBJ2-7; unclear D gene. This CDR3 spans 14 amino acids. Trimming cost V 6 bases and J 7 bases, with 19 bases left between them. Per the germline V gene, CDR1 is WNHNN and CDR2 is SYGVQD (reference sequence). CDR3 residues: CASSSDSRLSEQYL. CDR3 nucleotides: TGCGCCAGCAGCAGCGACTCGCGGTTAAGTGAGCAGTACCTC.

This clonotype has more than one count but fewer than ten. The chain links TRBV4-1 to TRBJ1-1; unclear D gene. Between the trimmed V and J ends, which lost 4 bases and 0 bases, there was a span of 18 bases. There are 17 residues in the CDR3. The V gene's germline CDR1 is MGHRA and CDR2 YSYEKL. CDR3 protein: CASSLPPSRVMNTEAFF. CDR3 sequence (DNA): TGCGCCAGCAGCCTGCCCCCTAGCCGAGTGATGAACACTGAAGCTTTCTTT.

The chain links TRBV5-1 to TRBJ2-2; 7 bases match TRBD1. With 4 bases clipped from V and 1 base from J, the junction kept 7 bases outside the gene matches. The germline V gene has CDR1 SGHRS and CDR2 YFSETQ. The CDR3 runs 16 residues. The CDR3 coding sequence is TGCGCCAGCAGCACCGACAGGGTTTGGAACACCGGGGAGCTGTTTTTT. It translates to CASSTDRVWNTGELFF.

A word on this clonotype: The germline gene is not matched at one end of the junction; a read error may be the cause. The chain has TRBV13 and TRBJ1-5; 10 bases match TRBD1. The CDR3 has 16 residues. CDR1 and CDR2 (germline): PRHDT, FYEKMQ (reference sequence). The CDR3 protein is CVSSLQGTGENQPQHF. In nucleotides, the CDR3 is TGTGTCAGCAGCTTACAAGGGACAGGGGAGAATCAGCCCCAGCATTTT.

The sample holds a few counts of this clonotype. This rearrangement joins TRBV29-1 to TRBJ1-5; D gene uncertain. This CDR3 region has 13 residues. V was trimmed by 4 bases and J by 4 bases, leaving 11 bases between them. Germline V gene sequence: CDR1 SQVTM, CDR2 ANQGSEA. This chain's CDR3 is CSVVLAGNQPQHF. The CDR3 nucleotides read TGCAGCGTTGTGTTGGCAGGTAATCAGCCCCAGCATTTT.

In this sample, this clonotype turned up many times. This sequence joins TRBV6-6 and TRBJ1-2; TRBD1 is a possible D gene (5 bases). CDR1 is MNHNY and CDR2 is SVGAGI in the germline V gene (reference sequence). V dropped 2 bases and J dropped 5 bases, with 18 bases sitting between them. CDR3 length: 16 amino acids. This CDR3 reads CASSYPLTGFGYGYTF. In nucleotides, the CDR3 is TGTGCCAGCAGTTACCCACTTACAGGTTTCGGATATGGCTACACCTTC.

The chain joins TRBV2 to TRBJ1-1; D is unclear. V was clipped by 8 bases and J by 14 bases, with 30 bases between them. The V gene's germline CDR1 is SNHLY and CDR2 FYNNEI. The CDR3 totals 15 residues. The CDR3 spells CASVPGLAVYNEQFF. The CDR3 DNA follows: TGTGCCAGCGTACCCGGACTAGCGGTCTACAATGAGCAGTTCTTT.

This clonotype was seen ten or more times. The chain links TRBV7-9 to TRBJ2-7, with 11 nucleotides matching TRBD1. Germline V gene data show CDR1 as SEHNR and CDR2 as FQNEAQ (reference sequence). V lost 5 bases, J lost 5 bases, and 11 bases stayed unmatched. There are 16 residues in the CDR3. CDR3 region: CASSRGVGQGAHEQYF. DNA for the CDR3: TGTGCCAGCAGCCGGGGGGTTGGACAGGGGGCCCACGAGCAGTACTTC. Drawing the rest from reference TRBV7-9 and TRBJ2-7, the complete variable domain is DTGVSQNPRHKITKRGQNVTFRCDPISEHNRLYWYRQTLGQGPEFLTYFQNEAQLEKSRLLSDRFSAERPKGSFSTLEIQRTEQGDSAMYLCASSRGVGQGAHEQYFGPGTRLTVT.

This clonotype was found a few times. One end of the junction is discordant with germline, which a read error may explain. The rearrangement uses TRBV2 and TRBJ2-2; D is uncertain. CDR3 length: 12 amino acids. The germline gives CDR1 SNHLY, CDR2 FYNNEI. DNA for the CDR3: TGTGTCAGCAGTGAGGTGGCCGGGGAGCTGTTTTTT. Its translation: CVSSEVAGELFF.

This clonotype appeared a single time. The gene calls are TRBV10-3 and TRBJ1-5, with TRBD1 matching over 7 bases. CDR3 size: 14 residues. V lost 6 bases, J lost 4 bases, and 6 bases stayed unmatched. Looked up from germline, CDR1 is ENHRY and CDR2 is SYGVKD. The CDR3 bases are TGTGCCATCAGCGCCGACAGGGTTAATCAGCCCCAGCATTTT. This sequence encodes CAISADRVNQPQHF.

There are a few counts of this clonotype. This chain uses TRBV19 with TRBJ2-2, with TRBD1 identical over 9 bases. CDR1 is LNHDA, CDR2 SQIVND, per germline (reference sequence). This CDR3 has 15 amino acids. V trimming: 5 bases; J trimming: 3 bases; junction bases outside the gene matches: 4. The CDR3 is CASSEGTGYTGELFF. In DNA, the CDR3 is TGTGCCAGTAGTGAGGGGACAGGGTACACCGGGGAGCTGTTTTTT.

This sequence joins TRBV10-3 and TRBJ1-5, with D uncertain. The CDR3 extends over 12 amino acids. The V gene lost 11 bases and the J gene lost 11 bases, with 19 bases spanning the gap. CDR1 is ENHRY and CDR2 is SYGVKD in the germline V gene. In DNA, the CDR3 is TGTGCCCTCGGGGAGGATAGCGGGACCCAGCATTTT. This encodes CALGEDSGTQHF.

On this clonotype: One end of the junction varies from germline; a read error may be responsible. The CDR3 DNA is TGTGCCAGCAGCAGAAACAGGGGAACTAACTATGGCTACACCTTC. Residues: CASSRNRGTNYGYTF. This chain uses TRBV10-2 with TRBJ1-2; 7 nucleotides agree with TRBD1. The V gene's germline CDR1 is WSHSY and CDR2 SAAADI. The CDR3 runs 15 residues.

This clonotype was counted at least ten times. V and J are TRBV6-6 and TRBJ1-6; D gene unclear. Germline assignment: CDR1 MNHNY and CDR2 SVGAGI (reference sequence). Trimming cost V 7 bases and J 9 bases, with 16 bases left between them. The CDR3 sequence is 14 residues long. CDR3 amino acids: CASTFRGLGSPLHF. The CDR3 DNA sequence: TGTGCCAGCACCTTCCGAGGACTGGGTTCACCCCTCCACTTT.

This sequence joins TRBV2 and TRBJ2-7; 10 bases are a match to TRBD1. The germline V gene has CDR1 SNHLY and CDR2 FYNNEI. V lost 1 base to trimming and J lost 0 bases; unmatched junction nucleotides: 6. CDR3 length equals 17 residues. The CDR3, as DNA: TGTGCCAGCAGTGAAGGACAGGGGGCTTATATCTCCTACGAGCAGTACTTC. Translating it yields CASSEGQGAYISYEQYF.

This CDR3 reads CAWSVENFENSPLHF. The CDR3 nucleotides read TGTGCCTGGAGTGTTGAGAACTTTGAGAATTCACCCCTCCACTTT. The gene calls are TRBV30 and TRBJ1-6; D is uncertain. The CDR3 is 15 residues long. Per the germline V gene, CDR1 is GTSNPN and CDR2 is SVGIG (reference sequence). V was cut by 0 bases and J by 7 bases, with 13 bases left in between.

J is TRBJ2-7 and V is TRBV28; D remains unclear. The CDR3 has 17 residues. Germline V gene lookup returns CDR1 MDHEN and CDR2 SYDVKM. V shed 3 bases and J shed 0 bases, with 18 bases lying between them. The CDR3 DNA sequence: TGTGCCAGCAGTTTCGTGCTCGCTCGGCAGAGCTCCTACGAGCAGTACTTC. Residues: CASSFVLARQSSYEQYF.

In its sample, this clonotype was seen many times. The chain carries TRBV9 and TRBJ1-1; D is possibly TRBD1 (6 bases). Trimming took 3 bases from V and 0 from J, leaving 12 bases between them. The CDR3 runs to 15 residues. The germline gives CDR1 SGDLS, CDR2 YYNGEE. The CDR3 reads CASSEGTNLNTEAFF. CDR3 nucleotide sequence: TGTGCCAGCAGCGAGGGGACAAACTTGAACACTGAAGCTTTCTTT.

A note on this clonotype: An end of the junction does not agree with germline; a read error may underlie this. The DNA of the CDR3 is TGCAGTGCTAGAGATAGTGGCGGGGACACAGATACGCAGTGTTTT. The encoded protein is CSARDSGGDTDTQCF. The chain recombines TRBV29-1 with TRBJ2-3; either TRBD1 or TRBD2 may supply D (6 bases each). CDR3 length equals 15 residues. Germline CDR1 is SQVTM and CDR2 is ANQGSEA.